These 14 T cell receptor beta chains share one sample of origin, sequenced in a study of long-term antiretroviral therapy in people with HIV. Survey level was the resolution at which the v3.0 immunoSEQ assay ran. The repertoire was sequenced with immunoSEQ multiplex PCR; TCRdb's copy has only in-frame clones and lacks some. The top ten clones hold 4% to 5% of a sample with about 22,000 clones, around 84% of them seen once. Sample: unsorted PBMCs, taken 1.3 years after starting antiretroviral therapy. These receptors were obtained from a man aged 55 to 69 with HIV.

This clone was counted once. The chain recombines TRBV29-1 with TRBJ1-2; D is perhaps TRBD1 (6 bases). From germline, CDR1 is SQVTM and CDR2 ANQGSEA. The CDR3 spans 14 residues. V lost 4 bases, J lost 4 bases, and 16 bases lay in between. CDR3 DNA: TGCAGCGTTGGGACCCGGGACACCATCTATGGCTACACCTTC. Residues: CSVGTRDTIYGYTF.

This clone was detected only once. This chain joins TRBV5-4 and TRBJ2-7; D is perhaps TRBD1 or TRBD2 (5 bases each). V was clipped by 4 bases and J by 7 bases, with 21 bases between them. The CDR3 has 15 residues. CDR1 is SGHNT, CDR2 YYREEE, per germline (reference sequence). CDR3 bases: TGTGCCAGCAGCCCTACCAAATTCCAGGGAGAGGAGCAGTACTTC. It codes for CASSPTKFQGEEQYF.

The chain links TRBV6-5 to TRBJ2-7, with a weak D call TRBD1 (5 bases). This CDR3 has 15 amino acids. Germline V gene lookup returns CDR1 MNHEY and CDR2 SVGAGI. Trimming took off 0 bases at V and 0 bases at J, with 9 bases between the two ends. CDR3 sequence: CASSYSAGYSYEQYF. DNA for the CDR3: TGTGCCAGCAGTTACTCGGCAGGGTACTCCTACGAGCAGTACTTC.

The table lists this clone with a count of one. The CDR3 region has the DNA TGTGCCAGCAGCCGTGGAGGGAGTGGGAACACTGAAGCTTTCTTT. Its protein product is CASSRGGSGNTEAFF. The chain joins TRBV6-4 to TRBJ1-1; D not resolved. Germline CDR1 and CDR2: MRHNA and SNTAGT. The CDR3 totals 15 residues. V was clipped by 6 bases and J by 1 base, with 15 bases between them.

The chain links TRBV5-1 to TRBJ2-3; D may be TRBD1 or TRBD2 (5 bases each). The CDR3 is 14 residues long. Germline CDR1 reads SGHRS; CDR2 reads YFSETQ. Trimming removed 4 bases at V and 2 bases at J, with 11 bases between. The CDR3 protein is CASSIGTFTDTQYF. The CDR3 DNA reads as TGCGCCAGCAGCATCGGGACCTTCACAGATACGCAGTATTTT. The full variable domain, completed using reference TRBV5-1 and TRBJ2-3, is KAGVTQTPRYLIKTRGQQVTLSCSPISGHRSVSWYQQTPGQGLQFLFEYFSETQRNKGNFPGRFSGRQFSNSRSEMNVSTLELGDSALYLCASSIGTFTDTQYFGPGTRLTVL.

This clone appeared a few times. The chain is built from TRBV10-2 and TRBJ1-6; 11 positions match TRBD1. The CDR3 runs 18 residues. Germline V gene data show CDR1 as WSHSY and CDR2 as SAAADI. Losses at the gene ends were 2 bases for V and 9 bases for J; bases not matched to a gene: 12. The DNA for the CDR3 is TGCGCCAGCAGTGAGAAAGGACAGGGGGCAGTAGGGTTTTCACCCCTCCACTTT. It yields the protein CASSEKGQGAVGFSPLHF.

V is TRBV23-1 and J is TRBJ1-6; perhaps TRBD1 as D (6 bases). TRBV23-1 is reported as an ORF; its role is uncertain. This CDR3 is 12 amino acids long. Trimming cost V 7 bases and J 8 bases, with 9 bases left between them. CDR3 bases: TGCGCCAGCATTTCAGGGGATTCACCCCTCCACTTT. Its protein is CASISGDSPLHF.

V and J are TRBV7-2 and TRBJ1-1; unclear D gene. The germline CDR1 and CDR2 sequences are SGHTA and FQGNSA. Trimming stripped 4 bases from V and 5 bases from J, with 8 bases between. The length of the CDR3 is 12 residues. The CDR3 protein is CASSSAGTEAFF. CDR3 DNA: TGTGCCAGCAGCTCGGCTGGGACTGAAGCTTTCTTT.

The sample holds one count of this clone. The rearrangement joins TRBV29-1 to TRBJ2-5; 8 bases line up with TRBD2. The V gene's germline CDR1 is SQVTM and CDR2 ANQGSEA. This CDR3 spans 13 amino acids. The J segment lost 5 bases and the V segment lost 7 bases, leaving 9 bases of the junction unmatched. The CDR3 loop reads CSGVAGGWETQYF. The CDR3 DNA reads TGCAGCGGCGTGGCGGGAGGTTGGGAGACCCAGTACTTC.

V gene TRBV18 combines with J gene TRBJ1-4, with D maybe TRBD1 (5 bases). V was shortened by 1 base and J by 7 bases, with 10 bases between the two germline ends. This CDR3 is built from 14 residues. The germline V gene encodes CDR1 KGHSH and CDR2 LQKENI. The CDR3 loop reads CASSPLDSIEKLFF. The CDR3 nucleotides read TGTGCCAGCTCACCACTCGACAGCATTGAAAAACTGTTTTTT.

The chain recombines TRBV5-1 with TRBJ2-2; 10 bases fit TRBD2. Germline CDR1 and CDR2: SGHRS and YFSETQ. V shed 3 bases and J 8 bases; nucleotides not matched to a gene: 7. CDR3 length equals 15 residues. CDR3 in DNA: TGCGCCAGCAGCTCGCCCGGACTAGCGGAAGGGGAGCTGTTTTTT. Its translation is CASSSPGLAEGELFF.

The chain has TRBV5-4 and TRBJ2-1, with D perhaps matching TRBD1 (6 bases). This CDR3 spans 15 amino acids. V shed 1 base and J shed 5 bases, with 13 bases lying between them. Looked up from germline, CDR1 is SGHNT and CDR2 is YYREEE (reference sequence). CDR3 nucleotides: TGTGCCAGCAGCTTGCCGCCAGGGGCGAACAATGAGCAGTTCTTC. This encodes CASSLPPGANNEQFF.

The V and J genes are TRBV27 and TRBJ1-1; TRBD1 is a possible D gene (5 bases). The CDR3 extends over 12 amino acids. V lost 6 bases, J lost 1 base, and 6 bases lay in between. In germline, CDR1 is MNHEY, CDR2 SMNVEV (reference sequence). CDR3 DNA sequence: TGTGCCAGCAGAACAGGGAACACTGAAGCTTTCTTT. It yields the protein CASRTGNTEAFF.

CDR3 sequence (DNA): TGTGCCAGCAGTTTATCGGGGAAATCCTACAATGAGCAGTTCTTC. As protein: CASSLSGKSYNEQFF. V gene TRBV27 combines with J gene TRBJ2-1, with no clear D. Trimming pared 0 bases from V and 1 base from J, leaving 7 bases between. The CDR3 covers 15 residues. Germline V gives CDR1 MNHEY, CDR2 SMNVEV (reference sequence).